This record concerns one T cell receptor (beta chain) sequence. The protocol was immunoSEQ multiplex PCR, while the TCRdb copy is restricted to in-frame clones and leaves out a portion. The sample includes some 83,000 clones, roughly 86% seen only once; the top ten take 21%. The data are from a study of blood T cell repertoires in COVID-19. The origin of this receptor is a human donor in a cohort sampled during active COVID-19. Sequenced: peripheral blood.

CDR3 protein: CASSLGAFVTGGNQPQHF. Written as DNA, the CDR3 is TGTGCCAGCAGCTTAGGGGCGTTTGTGACAGGGGGCAATCAGCCCCAGCATTTT. V usage is TRBV7-8 and J usage is TRBJ1-5; 8 nucleotides align to TRBD1. V lost 1 base and J lost 2; bases outside the gene matches: 10. The CDR3 covers 18 residues. Germline V gives CDR1 SGHVS, CDR2 FQNEAQ.